This T cell receptor (beta chain) was recovered during a study of regulatory T cells in long-lasting Graves disease. Indicated time point: newly diagnosed GD, antithyroid drugs for less than 3 months. RNA from PBMCs was the source of the TCR library. This CDR3 is built from 12 residues. Germline lookup yields CDR1 SGHNT and CDR2 YENEEA. Trimming left V 5 bases short and J 7 bases short, with 8 bases between. This clonotype was recorded at least ten times. Investigators prepared the TCR beta libraries by applying iRepertoire HTBI primers and Arm-PCR of CDR3 regions. Using its own MiXCR run on the multiplex PCR reads, TCRdb lists one record per CDR3 protein. The sample includes fewer than 350,000 distinct CDR3 sequences, about 18% of them seen just once.

The genes are TRBV11-3 and TRBJ2-2; D ambiguous. This sequence was found in a female donor with Graves disease. The input for sequencing was peripheral blood mononuclear cells (PBMCs), taken at new diagnosis, from a patient treated with antithyroid drugs. In DNA, the CDR3 is TGTGCCAGCAGCCTAGTCAACGGGGAGCTGTTTTTT. The encoded protein is CASSLVNGELFF.